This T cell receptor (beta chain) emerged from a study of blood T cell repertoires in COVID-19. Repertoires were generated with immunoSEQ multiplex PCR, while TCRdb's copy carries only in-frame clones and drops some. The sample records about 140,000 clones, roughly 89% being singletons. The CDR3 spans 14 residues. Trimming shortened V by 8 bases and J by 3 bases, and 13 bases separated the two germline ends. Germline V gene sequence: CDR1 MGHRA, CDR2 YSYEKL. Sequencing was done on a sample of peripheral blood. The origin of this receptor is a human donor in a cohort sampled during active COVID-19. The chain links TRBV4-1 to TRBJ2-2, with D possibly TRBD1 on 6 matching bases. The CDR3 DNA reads TGCGCCAGCCAGGGGAGTTTCCACACCGGGGAGCTGTTTTTT. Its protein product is CASQGSFHTGELFF.